This T cell receptor beta chain originates from a study of beta chain features in type 1 diabetes. Study as a whole: Cell yields, gender and age were comparable in patients and healthy donors.

Sorted populations all exceeded 98% purity. Germline CDR1 reads SGHTA; CDR2 reads FQGNSA. J was trimmed by 1 base and V by 5 bases; bases with no gene match: 13. CDR3 length equals 17 residues. Sequencing targeted expressed TCRB transcripts, as all isolated RNA had been reverse transcribed. Method: immunoSEQ multiplex PCR; TCRdb's copy keeps in-frame clones and lacks some. The sample shows around 430,000 clones, about 30% of them seen only once. Regarding this clone: Its specificity is not known.

Findings and caveats of the study: The study found that naive, central memory and Treg TCRB repertoires appeared more similar in patients than in healthy donors. Researchers report that Type 1 diabetes patients had moderately but significantly shorter TCRB CDR3s across all four CD4+ subsets.

V and J are TRBV7-2 and TRBJ2-7; 8 nucleotides align to TRBD1. The receptor was isolated from a young man in good health. Input material: naive CD4+ T cells from blood. CDR3: CASSLGQVNPQSYEQYF. CDR3 DNA sequence: TGTGCCAGCAGCCTGGGACAGGTCAACCCCCAATCCTACGAGCAGTACTTC.